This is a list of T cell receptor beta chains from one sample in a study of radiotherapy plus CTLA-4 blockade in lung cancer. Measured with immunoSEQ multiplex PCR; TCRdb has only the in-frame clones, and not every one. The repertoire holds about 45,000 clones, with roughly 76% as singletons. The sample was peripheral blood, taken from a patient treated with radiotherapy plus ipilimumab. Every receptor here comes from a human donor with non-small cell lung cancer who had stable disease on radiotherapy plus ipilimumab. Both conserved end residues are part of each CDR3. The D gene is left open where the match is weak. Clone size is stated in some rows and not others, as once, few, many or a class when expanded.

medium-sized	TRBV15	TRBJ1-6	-	TGTGCCACCAGCAGTAGGGGGGCTTCACCCCTCCACTTT	CATSSRGASPLHF
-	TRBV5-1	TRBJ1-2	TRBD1	TGCGCCAGCAGCCCAGGACAGGGTATCTATGGCTACACCTTC	CASSPGQGIYGYTF
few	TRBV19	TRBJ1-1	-	TGTGCCAGTAGTCCTATGGGGCAGCAGAACACTGAAGCTTTCTTT	CASSPMGQQNTEAFF
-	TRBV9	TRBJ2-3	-	TGTGCCAGCAGCGACGGACCCCGATGGCATACGCAGTATTTT	CASSDGPRWHTQYF
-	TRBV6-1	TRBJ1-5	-	TGTGCCAGCAGTGAATTACAAGCTTATAGCAATCAGCCCCAGCATTTT	CASSELQAYSNQPQHF
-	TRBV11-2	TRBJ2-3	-	TGTGCCAGCAGCTTAGGGGGGCCATCAGATACGCAGTATTTT	CASSLGGPSDTQYF
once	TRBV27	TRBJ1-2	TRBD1	TGTGCCAGCAGTTCCCGACAGGGATATGGCTACACCTTC	CASSSRQGYGYTF
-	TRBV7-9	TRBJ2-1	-	TGTGCCAGCAGCTTAGGAGGCGGGAATGAGCAGTTCTTC	CASSLGGGNEQFF
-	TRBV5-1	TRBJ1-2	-	TGCGCCAGCAGCGAGGACAAGAAGGGCTACACCTTC	CASSEDKKGYTF
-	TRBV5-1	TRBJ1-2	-	TGCGCCAGCAGCTTGACGGACGGAAGCTATGGCTACACCTTC	CASSLTDGSYGYTF
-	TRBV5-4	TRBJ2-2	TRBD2	TGTGCCAGCAGCCCTGTAGCGGGGGGGGGCACCGGGGAGCTGTTTTTT	CASSPVAGGGTGELFF
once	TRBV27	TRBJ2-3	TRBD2	TGTGCCAGCAGTCTTGGGACTACCAAAGATACGCAGTATTTT	CASSLGTTKDTQYF
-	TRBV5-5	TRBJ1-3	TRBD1	TGTGCCAGCAGCCCACTCGGGGGGACAGCTGGAAACACCATATATTTT	CASSPLGGTAGNTIYF
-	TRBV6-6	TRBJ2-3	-	TGTGCCAGCAGTCCGTCGTGGAGCTCAGATACGCAGTATTTT	CASSPSWSSDTQYF
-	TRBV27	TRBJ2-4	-	TGTGCCAGCAGTTTAAAGGGGAACATTCAGTACTTC	CASSLKGNIQYF
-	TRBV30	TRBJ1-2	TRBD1	TGTGCCTGGAGTGAAACAGGGGATGGCTACACCTTC	CAWSETGDGYTF
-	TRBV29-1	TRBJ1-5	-	TGCAGCGTTGAAGTCGCTAGGGGTCAGCCCCAGCATTTT	CSVEVARGQPQHF
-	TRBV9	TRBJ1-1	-	TGTGCCAGCAGCGTAGCTACGCGGGGGTCAGCTTTCTTT	CASSVATRGSAFF
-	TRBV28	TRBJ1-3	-	TGTGCCAGCAGTTTGGAATTACCCTCTGGAAACACCATATATTTT	CASSLELPSGNTIYF
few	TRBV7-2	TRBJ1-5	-	TGTGCCAGCAGCGTACAGGGCGGTGATCAGCCCCAGCATTTT	CASSVQGGDQPQHF
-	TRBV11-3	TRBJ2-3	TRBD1	TGTGCCAGCAGCTTCACGGGACAGGTGAATACGCAGTATTTT	CASSFTGQVNTQYF
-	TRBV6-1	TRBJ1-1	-	TGTGCCAGCAGCCTCAAGAACACTGAAGCTTTCTTT	CASSLKNTEAFF
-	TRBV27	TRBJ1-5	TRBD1	TGTGCCAGCAGGCCGGGACAGCAGATCATCAATCAGCCCCAGCATTTT	CASRPGQQIINQPQHF
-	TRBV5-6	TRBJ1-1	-	TGTGCCAGCAACCCCCGCATTTGGGTGGACACTGAAGCTTTCTTT	CASNPRIWVDTEAFF
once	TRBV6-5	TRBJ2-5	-	TGTGCCAGCGCGGGGAGGGGGCGAGAGACCCAGTACTTC	CASAGRGRETQYF
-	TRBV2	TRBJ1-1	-	TGTGCCAGCAGATGGCGATCTGGAGCAGATGAAGCTTTCTTT	CASRWRSGADEAFF
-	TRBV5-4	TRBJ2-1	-	TGTGCCAGCAGCTTGGTCTCTAGCGTGAATGAGCAGTTCTTC	CASSLVSSVNEQFF